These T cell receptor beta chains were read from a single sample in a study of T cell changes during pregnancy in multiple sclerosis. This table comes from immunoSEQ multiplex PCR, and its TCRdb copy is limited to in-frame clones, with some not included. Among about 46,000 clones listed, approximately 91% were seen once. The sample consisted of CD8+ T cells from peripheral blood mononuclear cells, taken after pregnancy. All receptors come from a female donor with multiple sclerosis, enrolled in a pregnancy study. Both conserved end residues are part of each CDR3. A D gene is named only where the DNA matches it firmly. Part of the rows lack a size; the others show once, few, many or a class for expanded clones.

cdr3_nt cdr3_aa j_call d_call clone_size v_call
TGTGCCAGCAGTGAAGTTGCGGGAGCCCGGCACGAGCAGTACTTC CASSEVAGARHEQYF TRBJ2-7 TRBD2 - TRBV6-1
TGTGCCAGCAGTTACGAGCGCGGTTACGAGCAGTACTTC CASSYERGYEQYF TRBJ2-7 - - TRBV6-5
TGTGCCAGCAATGCAGGGGGTTACTATGGCTACACCTTC CASNAGGYYGYTF TRBJ1-2 TRBD1 - TRBV2
TGTGCCAGCAGCTTAGGACAGGGGTATGGCTACACCTTC CASSLGQGYGYTF TRBJ1-2 TRBD1 - TRBV13
TGTGCCAGCAGTTCCCGGACAGAAAACTATGGCTACACCTTC CASSSRTENYGYTF TRBJ1-2 - - TRBV27
TGTGCCAGCAGCTCGGGGGGTCAGTATAATGAAAAACTGTTTTTT CASSSGGQYNEKLFF TRBJ1-4 - - TRBV9
TGTGCCAGCAGCTTACCCTTCGCCGGCAGGATCACGGATACGCAGTATTTT CASSLPFAGRITDTQYF TRBJ2-3 - - TRBV7-8
TGTGCCATCAGTGCCCTAAGGGAGGGGTATACAGATACGCAGTATTTT CAISALREGYTDTQYF TRBJ2-3 TRBD2 - TRBV10-3
TGTGCCAGCAGCGTAAGCGCAAGAAGCACAGATACGCAGTATTTT CASSVSARSTDTQYF TRBJ2-3 - - TRBV9
TGTGCCAGCAGTTACGGAACAGTCTATGGCTACACCTTC CASSYGTVYGYTF TRBJ1-2 - - TRBV6-5
TGTGCCAGCAGCGTAGTGACGGGTAACACTGAAGCTTTCTTT CASSVVTGNTEAFF TRBJ1-1 - - TRBV9
TGCGCCAGCAGCCATCGACAGGGAATGAACACTGAAGCTTTCTTT CASSHRQGMNTEAFF TRBJ1-1 TRBD1 - TRBV4-3
TGTGCCAGCAGTGAGAGCCAACAGGACATCGAGCAGTACTTC CASSESQQDIEQYF TRBJ2-7 - - TRBV2
TGTGCCAGCAGCGTAGATAGCAGGGAGGTTGGAAACACCATATATTTT CASSVDSREVGNTIYF TRBJ1-3 - - TRBV9
TGTGCCAGCAGTTCGCCGGGGGGATGGACTGAAGCTTTCTTT CASSSPGGWTEAFF TRBJ1-1 - - TRBV6-5
TGTGCCAGCAGCTGGGCCCCGGGACTAGCGAACTACGAGCAGTACTTC CASSWAPGLANYEQYF TRBJ2-7 TRBD2 - TRBV11-2
TGCGCCAGCAGCCAAGGGACTCGCACAGATACGCAGTATTTT CASSQGTRTDTQYF TRBJ2-3 - - TRBV10-1
TGTGCCAGCAGTCGACATGCCTCCTACGAGCAGTACTTC CASSRHASYEQYF TRBJ2-7 - once TRBV6-5
TGTGCCAGCAGCAAACGGGACAGCTACGAGCAGTACTTC CASSKRDSYEQYF TRBJ2-7 TRBD1 - TRBV11-1
TGTGCCAGCAGCGTAGTCCCCCTAGGTCAGAATGAGCAGTTCTTC CASSVVPLGQNEQFF TRBJ2-1 - - TRBV9
TGTGCCAGCAGTCTACGGGGATTCAATCAGCCCCAGCATTTT CASSLRGFNQPQHF TRBJ1-5 - once TRBV27
TGTGCCAGCCGGGACATTGCCATGTACGAGCAGTACTTC CASRDIAMYEQYF TRBJ2-7 - few TRBV5-4
TGTGCCAGCAGTTTATGGCAGGGGGCTTACGAGCAGTACTTC CASSLWQGAYEQYF TRBJ2-7 TRBD1 - TRBV27
TGCGCCAGCAGCTTGGGCGCAAGCTATGGCTACACCTTC CASSLGASYGYTF TRBJ1-2 - once TRBV5-1
TGTGCCAGCAGCGGGGGGGTGGCAGCCGGGGAGCTGTTTTTT CASSGGVAAGELFF TRBJ2-2 TRBD2 once TRBV5-4
TGCAGCGTGGCCGTTGGCACAGATACGCAGTATTTT CSVAVGTDTQYF TRBJ2-3 - - TRBV29-1
TGTGCCAGTAGTGTAACTAGCGGCCCCTCCTACGAGCAGTACTTC CASSVTSGPSYEQYF TRBJ2-7 TRBD2 - TRBV19
TGTGCCAGCAGCTTGCCCAGGGAGGGACCCTACAATGAGCAGTTCTTC CASSLPREGPYNEQFF TRBJ2-1 TRBD2 - TRBV7-6
TGTGCCTGGAGGGGAGACAGGGATACGCAGTATTTT CAWRGDRDTQYF TRBJ2-3 - - TRBV30
TGTGCCTGGAGTCCACTGGCGGGATACGTGAACACTGAAGCTTTCTTT CAWSPLAGYVNTEAFF TRBJ1-1 - few TRBV30
TGCAGTGCTCAGACAGGCCCTGAAGCTTTCTTT CSAQTGPEAFF TRBJ1-1 - - TRBV20-1
TGTGCCTGGAGTTTCAGGGGTACTGAAGCTTTCTTT CAWSFRGTEAFF TRBJ1-1 - - TRBV30
TGTGCCAGTAGTATCCGACTCGTGAACACTGAAGCTTTCTTT CASSIRLVNTEAFF TRBJ1-1 - once TRBV19
TGTGCCAGCAGGGTCGGACAGTTCTCAGAGACCCAGTACTTC CASRVGQFSETQYF TRBJ2-5 - - TRBV14
TGCGCCAGCAGCCAAGATCGTGAAGGGGGCAACTATGGCTACACCTTC CASSQDREGGNYGYTF TRBJ1-2 TRBD1 - TRBV4-3
TGTGCCAGCAGCCACCGACAGTTTTACTCTGGAAACACCATATATTTT CASSHRQFYSGNTIYF TRBJ1-3 - - TRBV6-6